A single sample gave rise to the 10 T cell receptor beta chains below, sequenced in a study of blood T cells in healthy people across ages. The authors ran a second PCR of about 6 to 11 cycles using a sample-barcoded 5' primer and a J-beta primer mix. TCRdb reprocessed the 5' RACE reads with MiXCR, giving one entry per CDR3 protein. The sample shows more than 1.4 million distinct CDR3 sequences, 42% of them seen only once. The sample consisted of blood. These receptors came from a woman younger than 35 in good health.

This clonotype was found a few times. The junction departs from germline at one end; a sequencing error may be responsible. The chain couples TRBV6-1 to TRBJ2-1; D gene uncertain. Germline-derived CDR1 and CDR2 are MNHNS and SASEGT. The CDR3 is 13 amino acids. In DNA form, the CDR3 reads TGTGCCAGCAATGAAAATAGATTCGGTGAGCAGTTCTTC. Translated, it gives CASNENRFGEQFF.

The chain links TRBV9 to TRBJ2-7; 11 nucleotides align to TRBD2. CDR3 length: 16 amino acids. CDR1 and CDR2 (germline): SGDLS, YYNGEE. V was clipped by 0 bases and J by 3 bases; unmatched bases: 5. The CDR3 here is CASSVGGGLADYEQYF. The CDR3 nucleotides are TGTGCCAGCAGCGTAGGAGGGGGACTAGCGGACTACGAGCAGTACTTC.

J is TRBJ2-1 and V is TRBV24-1; weak D call: TRBD1 (6 bases). The CDR3 runs to 15 residues. V dropped 4 bases and J dropped 7 bases, with 16 bases sitting between them. Germline V gene lookup returns CDR1 KGHDR and CDR2 SFDVKD. In nucleotides, the CDR3 is TGTGCCACCAGTGACCCAGGGGACCTTCTTAATGAGCAGTTCTTC. Encoded protein: CATSDPGDLLNEQFF.

This clonotype was picked up many times. The gene calls are TRBV29-1 and TRBJ2-3; the D call may be TRBD1 or TRBD2 (6 bases each). This CDR3 is 12 amino acids long. Germline V gives CDR1 SQVTM, CDR2 ANQGSEA. V was trimmed by 7 bases and J by 3 bases, leaving 11 bases between them. The DNA of the CDR3 is TGCAGCGAGGGGGACTTGACAGATACGCAGTATTTT. The encoded protein is CSEGDLTDTQYF.

The chain couples TRBV27 to TRBJ1-2, with D hard to call. Germline CDR1 MNHEY, CDR2 SMNVEV (reference sequence). The V end was cut by 3 bases, the J end by 4 bases, with 9 bases between. This CDR3 has 13 residues. The CDR3 spells CASSFKESYGYTF. The CDR3 DNA follows: TGTGCCAGCAGTTTTAAGGAGTCCTATGGCTACACCTTC.

This clonotype was counted a few times. The chain recombines TRBV5-1 with TRBJ1-4; D is uncertain. CDR1 is SGHRS and CDR2 is YFSETQ in the germline V gene. The CDR3 runs 14 residues. The germline V and J ends were trimmed by 0 bases and 8 bases, with 11 bases remaining between them. The CDR3 here is CASSLGSLGEKLFF. CDR3 in DNA: TGCGCCAGCAGCTTGGGATCGCTGGGAGAAAAACTGTTTTTT.

Points on this clonotype: A single base separates this from a much larger clone, so it may be a read error. The chain joins TRBV7-9 to TRBJ2-1; maybe TRBD2 (7 bases). The CDR3 length is 15 residues. Germline V lookup: CDR1 SEHNR, CDR2 FQNEAQ (reference sequence). Trimming cost V 4 bases and J 2 bases, with 12 bases left between them. The CDR3 bases are TGTGCCAGCAGCTGGGGGGCGGGAGCCTACAATGAGCAGTTCTTC. Residues: CASSWGAGAYNEQFF.

V is TRBV2 and J is TRBJ1-1; no reliable D call. CDR1 is SNHLY, CDR2 FYNNEI, per germline. With 4 bases removed from V and 0 bases from J, the gap between germline ends came to 6 bases. CDR3 length: 13 amino acids. The CDR3 protein is CASSASMNTEAFF. The CDR3 DNA is TGTGCCAGCAGTGCCAGCATGAACACTGAAGCTTTCTTT.

The chain carries TRBV11-1 and TRBJ2-3, with 8 positions matching TRBD1. CDR3 size: 16 residues. The V gene end was trimmed by 2 bases and the J gene end by 3 bases; junction bases not matched to a gene: 7. Germline CDR1 is SGHAT and CDR2 is FQDESV (reference sequence). CDR3 DNA sequence: TGTGCCAGCAGCTTAAATGCGGACAGGGCAACAGATACGCAGTATTTT. Residues: CASSLNADRATDTQYF.

V is TRBV9 and J is TRBJ1-2, with 7 nucleotides matching TRBD1. The CDR3 is 14 residues long. Germline-derived CDR1 and CDR2 are SGDLS and YYNGEE. Trimming removed 0 bases from V and 6 bases from J; junction bases left unmatched: 5. Here the CDR3 reads CASSVVPGGDGYTF. The CDR3 DNA sequence: TGTGCCAGCAGCGTAGTCCCAGGGGGGGATGGCTACACCTTC.